The rows below give T cell receptor beta chains drawn from one sample of a study of cytomegalovirus exposure and HLA in healthy donors. The method was immunoSEQ multiplex PCR; TCRdb's version includes in-frame clones alone and lacks a portion of them. The sample lists 180,000 or so clones, roughly 84% occurring once. Sequenced input: PBMCs. Receptors originate from a woman aged 25 to 39 in good health and CMV-seropositive. The CDR3 runs from the conserved cysteine through the conserved F or W. The D gene is left open where the match is weak. The size entry is marked missing in some rows and otherwise reads once, few, many or a size class.

.	TRBV5-4	.	TRBJ1-1	CASSFEGAAFF	TGTGCCAGCAGCTTTGAGGGTGCAGCTTTCTTT
.	TRBV19	few	TRBJ1-2	CASIQPNRDYGYTF	TGTGCCAGTATACAGCCCAACAGGGACTATGGCTACACCTTC
.	TRBV25-1	.	TRBJ1-1	CASSATGFSTEAFF	TGTGCCAGCAGTGCAACAGGGTTTTCCACTGAAGCTTTCTTT
.	TRBV2	.	TRBJ1-1	CASSENRNTEAFF	TGTGCCAGCAGTGAGAACAGGAACACTGAAGCTTTCTTT
.	TRBV11-1	.	TRBJ1-2	CASSSGLNYGYTF	TGTGCCAGCAGCTCTGGACTTAACTATGGCTACACCTTC
TRBD1	TRBV2	.	TRBJ2-7	CASSEFTGTGLSLEQYF	TGTGCCAGCAGTGAATTCACCGGGACAGGGTTATCGCTGGAGCAGTACTTC
TRBD2	TRBV30	once	TRBJ2-1	CAWSGEGGAYNEQFF	TGTGCCTGGAGTGGGGAGGGCGGGGCCTACAATGAGCAGTTCTTC
TRBD1	TRBV2	few	TRBJ1-5	CASSEDTGARHQPQHF	TGTGCCAGCAGTGAAGACACAGGGGCTCGTCATCAGCCCCAGCATTTT
.	TRBV21-1	.	TRBJ2-5	CASSPVRRRGGEETQYF	TGTGCCAGCAGCCCCGTGCGCAGGAGAGGGGGAGAAGAGACCCAGTACTTC
.	TRBV20-1	.	TRBJ2-4	CSVATRKDKAF	TGCAGTGTAGCGACTCGAAAGGATAAGGCCTTC
.	TRBV14	.	TRBJ2-7	CASSPLLGGVIYEQYF	TGTGCCAGCAGCCCGTTACTCGGGGGTGTCATCTACGAGCAGTACTTC
.	TRBV7-7	few	TRBJ2-1	CASSPSGLSQQFF	TGTGCTAGCAGCCCTTCGGGACTTTCGCAGCAGTTCTTC
.	TRBV4-1	.	TRBJ1-1	CASSHLIEPMLEAFF	TGCGCCAGCAGCCACCTTATTGAGCCTATGCTAGAAGCTTTCTTT
.	TRBV2	once	TRBJ1-2	CASTEGTTANYGYTF	TGTGCCAGCACAGAAGGGACAACCGCTAACTATGGCTACACCTTC
TRBD1	TRBV9	.	TRBJ1-2	CASSVERTGGEDGYTF	TGTGCCAGCAGCGTAGAAAGGACAGGGGGCGAGGATGGCTACACCTTC
.	TRBV21-1	.	TRBJ2-2	CASSGQGGAGELFF	TGTGCCAGCAGCGGCCAAGGGGGGGCCGGGGAGCTGTTTTTT
TRBD1	TRBV27	.	TRBJ1-4	CASSFRTGNEKLFF	TGTGCCAGCAGTTTTCGGACAGGAAATGAAAAACTGTTTTTT
.	TRBV18	.	TRBJ1-1	CASSPLRGTGAEAFF	TGTGCCAGCTCACCGCTTAGGGGGACGGGCGCTGAAGCTTTCTTT
.	TRBV7-9	.	TRBJ2-2	CASSLVPGVGSGELFF	TGTGCCAGCAGCTTAGTACCGGGAGTCGGTTCCGGGGAGCTGTTTTTT
TRBD2	TRBV10-1	once	TRBJ2-5	CASSENLAGGPETQYF	TGCGCCAGCAGTGAGAATCTAGCGGGAGGGCCAGAGACCCAGTACTTC
TRBD1	TRBV6-5	.	TRBJ2-7	CASRNHRDSTEQYF	TGTGCCAGCAGAAATCACCGGGACAGTACCGAGCAGTACTTC
.	TRBV30	.	TRBJ1-2	CAWSAGEVGGGYGYTF	TGTGCCTGGAGTGCCGGCGAGGTGGGAGGGGGCTATGGCTACACCTTC
.	TRBV2	once	TRBJ2-7	CASSEGRYEQYF	TGTGCCAGCAGTGAAGGGAGGTACGAGCAGTACTTC
.	TRBV7-8	.	TRBJ2-7	CASSLGLIYEQYF	TGTGCCAGCAGCTTAGGACTCATCTACGAGCAGTACTTC
.	TRBV28	.	TRBJ2-3	CASSNPGLGTDTQYF	TGTGCCAGCAGCAATCCGGGACTCGGAACAGATACGCAGTATTTT
.	TRBV2	.	TRBJ1-5	CASNFYGRGGNQPQHF	TGTGCCAGCAACTTCTATGGCAGGGGAGGCAATCAGCCCCAGCATTTT
.	TRBV27	.	TRBJ2-1	CASTLDISYNEQFF	TGTGCCAGCACCCTCGACATTTCCTACAATGAGCAGTTCTTC
.	TRBV5-1	once	TRBJ2-3	CASSFGSTDTQYF	TGCGCCAGCAGCTTTGGCAGCACAGATACGCAGTATTTT